This T cell receptor beta chain was sequenced in a study of vaccination and CD4 T cells after COVID-19. About the research overall: Cultures designated as controls were supplied with a CEFX pool, an HIV-1 Nef pool, or no peptide.

Sequenced with the Oncomine TCR Beta short-read assay was DNA taken from cultured CD4+ T cells. Scientists extracted genomic DNA from CD4+ T cells grown in culture. TCRdb called the PCR reads again in MiXCR, with one record for every CDR3 protein. The table shows some 10,000 distinct CDR3 sequences, with about 35% occurring only once. Germline V CDR1 and CDR2: LNHDA, SQIVND (reference sequence). The CDR3 spans 14 residues. The junction had 6 bases not matched to a gene; V was cut back by 3 bases and J by 6 bases. Worth noting for this clonotype: Its antigen is unknown.

The study, taken as a whole, reports: Median SARS-CoV-2-reactive clonotype numbers went up from roughly 19 to 38, but not significantly.

Sample treatment: roughly nine-day PBMC culture with coronavirus spike peptide pools or control peptides (ViraFEST assay). It was before the COVID-19 pandemic (2011-2018) that the unexposed donor's CD4+ T cells were collected. The ViraFEST method relied on peptide pools to expand antigen-specific T cells, followed by TCR sequencing. The receptor was derived from a human donor in good health. This chain links TRBV19 with TRBJ2-3, with 7 bases lining up with TRBD1. The specimen was CD4+ T cells from blood, cultured in vitro. The CDR3 coding sequence is TGTGCCAGTAGTATTGGCAGGGGGATTGATACGCAGTATTTT. Translating gives CASSIGRGIDTQYF.